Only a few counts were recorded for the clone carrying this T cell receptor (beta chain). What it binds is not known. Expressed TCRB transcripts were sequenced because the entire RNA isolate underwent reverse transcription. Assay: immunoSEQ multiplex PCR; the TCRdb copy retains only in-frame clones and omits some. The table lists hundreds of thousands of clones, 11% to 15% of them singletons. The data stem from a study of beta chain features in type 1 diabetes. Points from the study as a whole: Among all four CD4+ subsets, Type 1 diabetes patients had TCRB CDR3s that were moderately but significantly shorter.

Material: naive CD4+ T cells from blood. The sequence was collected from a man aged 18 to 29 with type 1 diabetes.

CDR3 amino acids: CASSDRRYEQYF. DNA for the CDR3: TGTGCCAGCAGCGACAGACGCTACGAGCAGTACTTC. The chain couples TRBV6-6 to TRBJ2-7, with a tentative D call TRBD1 (5 bases). V lost 6 bases and J lost 3, with 9 bases in between. Per germline, CDR1 MNHNY and CDR2 SVGAGI (reference sequence). The CDR3 sequence is 12 residues long.